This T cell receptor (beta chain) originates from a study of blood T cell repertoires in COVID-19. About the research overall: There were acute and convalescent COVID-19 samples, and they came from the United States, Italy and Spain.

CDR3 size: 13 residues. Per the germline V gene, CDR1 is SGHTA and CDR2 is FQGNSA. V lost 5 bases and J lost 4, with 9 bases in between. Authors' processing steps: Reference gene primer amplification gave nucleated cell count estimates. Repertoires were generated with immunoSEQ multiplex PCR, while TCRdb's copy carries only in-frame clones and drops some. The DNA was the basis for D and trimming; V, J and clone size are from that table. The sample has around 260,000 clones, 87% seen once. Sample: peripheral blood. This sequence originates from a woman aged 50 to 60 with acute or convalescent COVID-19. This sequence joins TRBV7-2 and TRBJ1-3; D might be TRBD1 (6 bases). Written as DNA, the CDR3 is TGTGCCAGCAGCGACACAGGGGGAAACACCATATATTTT. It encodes CASSDTGGNTIYF.